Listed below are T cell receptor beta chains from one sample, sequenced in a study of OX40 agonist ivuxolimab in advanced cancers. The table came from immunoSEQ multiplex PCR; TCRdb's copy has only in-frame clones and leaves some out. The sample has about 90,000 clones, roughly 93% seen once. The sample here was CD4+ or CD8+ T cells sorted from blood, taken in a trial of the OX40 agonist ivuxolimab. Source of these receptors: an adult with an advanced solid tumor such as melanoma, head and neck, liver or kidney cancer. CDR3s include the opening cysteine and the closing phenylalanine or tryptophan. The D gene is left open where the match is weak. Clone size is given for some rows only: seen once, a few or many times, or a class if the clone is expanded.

CASSQGKAWGQFF,TGTGCCAGCAGCCAAGGAAAGGCCTGGGGGCAGTTCTTC,TRBV4-2,TRBJ2-1,once,-
CASSFGGPPWEQFF,TGCGCCAGCAGCTTTGGGGGACCACCCTGGGAGCAGTTCTTC,TRBV5-1,TRBJ2-1,-,-
CASSLGSSGLETQYF,TGCGCCAGCAGCTTGGGGTCTAGCGGGTTAGAGACCCAGTACTTC,TRBV5-1,TRBJ2-5,-,TRBD2
CASNADGTGTQYF,TGCGCCAGCAACGCTGACGGTACGGGGACCCAGTACTTC,TRBV10-1,TRBJ2-5,-,-
CASSQGGYYNEQFF,TGCGCCAGCAGCCAAGGGGGGTATTACAATGAGCAGTTCTTC,TRBV4-1,TRBJ2-1,-,-
CASSLSGRSYEQYF,TGTGCCAGCAGTTTGAGCGGGAGGAGCTACGAGCAGTACTTC,TRBV27,TRBJ2-7,-,TRBD2
CASSFSPVSGSSYEQYF,TGCGCCAGCAGCTTCTCGCCTGTGAGCGGAAGCTCCTACGAGCAGTACTTC,TRBV5-1,TRBJ2-7,-,-
CASSPNSYEQYF,TGTGCCAGCTCACCAAACAGCTACGAGCAGTACTTC,TRBV18,TRBJ2-7,-,-
CASSGLAGGNEQFF,TGTGCCAGTAGCGGACTAGCGGGAGGGAATGAGCAGTTCTTC,TRBV19,TRBJ2-1,-,TRBD2
CASSQGGLTGNTIYF,TGCGCCAGCAGCCAGGGGGGGCTCACTGGAAACACCATATATTTT,TRBV4-3,TRBJ1-3,-,-
CASSQQGRLSTDTQYF,TGTGCCAGCAGCCAACAGGGACGGCTTAGCACAGATACGCAGTATTTT,TRBV11-2,TRBJ2-3,-,-
CASSLIAGVVKTEAFF,TGTGCCAGCAGCTTAATCGCAGGGGTCGTGAAAACTGAAGCTTTCTTT,TRBV7-8,TRBJ1-1,-,-
CASSLDGGGWETQYF,TGTGCCAGCAGCTTAGACGGGGGAGGGTGGGAGACCCAGTACTTC,TRBV7-2,TRBJ2-5,-,TRBD2
CASSPLAGVGTDTQYF,TGTGCCAGCTCGCCTCTAGCGGGAGTAGGCACAGATACGCAGTATTTT,TRBV18,TRBJ2-3,-,TRBD2
CASSRSATSTDTQYF,TGCGCCAGCAGTAGGAGCGCGACTAGCACAGATACGCAGTATTTT,TRBV5-1,TRBJ2-3,once,-
CASSIAAGGPNEQFF,TGTGCCAGTAGTATAGCCGCGGGAGGTCCCAATGAGCAGTTCTTC,TRBV19,TRBJ2-1,-,TRBD2
CASSQGRTSTTNEKLFF,TGTGCCAGCAGCCAAGGTCGGACATCCACAACTAATGAAAAACTGTTTTTT,TRBV4-2,TRBJ1-4,-,-
CASSLAVYEQYF,TGTGCCAGCAGCTTAGCGGTCTACGAGCAGTACTTC,TRBV7-9,TRBJ2-7,-,-
CASSQTRDGLGEQYF,TGCGCCAGCAGTCAAACTCGGGACGGGTTGGGCGAGCAGTACTTC,TRBV23-1,TRBJ2-7,-,-
CASSLDPGLYEQYF,TGTGCCAGCAGCTTGGACCCAGGGCTCTACGAGCAGTACTTC,TRBV7-6,TRBJ2-7,-,-
CASSQDRGFMNTEAFF,TGTGCCAGCAGTCAGGACAGGGGGTTTATGAACACTGAAGCTTTCTTT,TRBV27,TRBJ1-1,-,TRBD1
CASSSGTGLETQYF,TGTGCCAGCAGCTCCGGGACAGGGTTAGAGACCCAGTACTTC,TRBV7-6,TRBJ2-5,-,TRBD1
CASSNTGTDTQYF,TGTGCCAGTAGTAATACAGGCACAGATACGCAGTATTTT,TRBV19,TRBJ2-3,-,-
CASSRVGQGTSAGANVLTF,TGTGCCAGTAGTAGGGTGGGACAGGGGACATCCGCTGGGGCCAACGTCCTGACTTTC,TRBV19,TRBJ2-6,-,TRBD1
CASSLTGGAETQYF,TGCGCCAGCAGCTTGACAGGGGGCGCGGAGACCCAGTACTTC,TRBV5-1,TRBJ2-5,-,TRBD1
CASSLRSSQETQYF,TGTGCCAGCAGCCTACGGTCGAGTCAAGAGACCCAGTACTTC,TRBV11-2,TRBJ2-5,-,-
CASRGFSGRAIDTQYF,TGCGCCAGCAGGGGTTTTAGCGGGAGGGCCATAGATACGCAGTATTTT,TRBV10-2,TRBJ2-3,-,TRBD2